A single sample is the source of the 16 T cell receptor beta chains below, sequenced in a study of cytomegalovirus exposure and HLA in healthy donors. Researchers ran the PCR with 60 Vbeta and 13 Jbeta primers. Profiling relied on immunoSEQ multiplex PCR, and the TCRdb table lists in-frame clones only, not all of them. The data show roughly 200,000 clones, roughly 8.7% seen once. The sample consisted of PBMCs. These receptors came from a woman younger than 45 in good health and CMV-seropositive.

For the CDR3, the DNA is TGCGCCAGCAGCACGGAACTAGCGGGAGAGACAGGGACGCAGTATTTT. It yields the protein CASSTELAGETGTQYF. J is TRBJ2-3 and V is TRBV5-1, with TRBD2 matching over 11 bases. The CDR3 sequence is 16 residues long. Germline V gene sequence: CDR1 SGHRS, CDR2 YFSETQ. Germline trimming cut 4 bases from V and 9 bases from J; bases unmatched to any gene: 13. The whole variable domain, remainder taken from reference TRBV5-1 and TRBJ2-3, is KAGVTQTPRYLIKTRGQQVTLSCSPISGHRSVSWYQQTPGQGLQFLFEYFSETQRNKGNFPGRFSGRQFSNSRSEMNVSTLELGDSALYLCASSTELAGETGTQYFGPGTRLTVL.

This clone was counted between two and nine times. The chain recombines TRBV2 with TRBJ1-3, with 7 bases identical to TRBD1. Losses at the gene ends were 10 bases for V and 4 bases for J; bases not matched to a gene: 13. The CDR3 is 15 amino acids. Germline CDR1 reads SNHLY; CDR2 reads FYNNEI. As DNA, the CDR3 is TGTGCCATCTCGGACAGGCCCTCCTCGGGAAACACCATATATTTT. This translates into CAISDRPSSGNTIYF.

This clone was seen a handful of times. V and J are TRBV1 and TRBJ1-4; no check of the table's D call, TRBD1, against the DNA was made. TRBV1 is designated a pseudogene. The CDR3 is 16 residues long. CDR3 DNA sequence: TGCACCAGCGACGACAGGGGGCGTGTGGTTTGCCAAAAACTGTTTTTT. This encodes CTSDDRGRVVCQKLFF.

V is TRBV7-2 and J is TRBJ2-7, with D perhaps matching TRBD2 (6 bases). Trimming removed 3 bases at V and 6 bases at J, with 12 bases between. The CDR3 contains 13 residues. The germline gives CDR1 SGHTA, CDR2 FQGNSA. The CDR3 loop reads CASSFVRGGEQYF. CDR3 nucleotide sequence: TGTGCCAGCAGCTTCGTCCGGGGAGGCGAGCAGTACTTC.

As regards this clone: Its ends do not fully match the called genes, so a read error is possible. This rearrangement joins TRBV5-6 to TRBJ1-5; D not certain. Germline CDR1 SGHDT, CDR2 YYEEEE. The CDR3 covers 15 residues. DNA of the CDR3: TGTGCCAGCAGCCTTTTCGGATCTAGCAGTCAGCCCCAGCATTTT. Residues: CASSLFGSSSQPQHF.

The V gene is TRBV7-3, the J gene TRBJ1-1; D is uncertain. The CDR3 has 13 amino acids. V was trimmed by 2 bases and J by 6 bases, leaving 10 bases between them. In germline, CDR1 is SGHTA, CDR2 FQGTGA. The CDR3 loop reads CASSLSSGAEAFF. The CDR3 region has the DNA TGTGCCAGCAGCTTATCTAGTGGCGCTGAAGCTTTCTTT. Full variable domain (remainder filled in from reference TRBV7-3 and TRBJ1-1): GAGVSQTPSNKVTEKGKYVELRCDPISGHTALYWYRQSLGQGPEFLIYFQGTGAADDSGLPNDRFFAVRPEGSVSTLKIQRTERGDSAVYLCASSLSSGAEAFFGQGTRLTVV.

The chain combines TRBV27 with TRBJ1-1; D may be TRBD1 (6 bases). The length of the CDR3 is 13 residues. Germline lookup yields CDR1 MNHEY and CDR2 SMNVEV (reference sequence). V was shortened by 1 base and J by 3 bases, with 6 bases between the two germline ends. CDR3 protein: CASSLYRDTEAFF. CDR3 bases: TGTGCCAGCAGTTTATACAGGGACACTGAAGCTTTCTTT.

This clone was seen only a few times. The chain combines TRBV6-6 with TRBJ2-3; D unresolved. The germline V gene encodes CDR1 MNHNY and CDR2 SVGAGI (reference sequence). The CDR3 extends over 14 amino acids. Trimming removed 0 bases at V and 10 bases at J, with 14 bases between. CDR3 region: CASSYSPPTDPQYF. CDR3 coding DNA: TGTGCCAGCAGTTACTCACCACCGACTGATCCGCAGTATTTT.

The chain employs TRBV29-1 and TRBJ2-5; D gene unclear. Deletions cut 3 bases from V and 5 bases from J, with 10 bases between. Per germline, CDR1 SQVTM and CDR2 ANQGSEA. The CDR3 totals 12 residues. In nucleotides, the CDR3 is TGCAGCGTTGACCCCGGTGAGGAGACCCAGTACTTC. Amino acids: CSVDPGEETQYF.

The table lists this clone with a few counts. The chain employs TRBV15 and TRBJ2-4; D uncertain. The CDR3 spans 15 residues. The V and J ends lost 0 bases and 0 bases respectively, with 6 bases between them. From germline, CDR1 is LNHNV and CDR2 YYDKDF (reference sequence). CDR3 sequence: CATSREALAKNIQYF. In DNA, the CDR3 is TGTGCCACCAGCAGAGAAGCCTTAGCCAAAAACATTCAGTACTTC.

This chain uses TRBV20-1 with TRBJ1-2; D call uncertain. Trimming shortened V by 8 bases and J by 4 bases, and 8 bases separated the two germline ends. CDR1 and CDR2 from the germline V gene are DFQATT and SNEGSKA (reference sequence). The CDR3 spans 10 residues. CDR3 bases: TGCAGTCTCTCGAGCTATGGCTACACCTTC. Its translation: CSLSSYGYTF.

V and J are TRBV7-2 and TRBJ2-1; D is unclear. The CDR3 is 16 residues long. V lost 2 bases and J lost 5, with 16 bases in between. Per the germline V gene, CDR1 is SGHTA and CDR2 is FQGNSA. The CDR3 DNA sequence: TGTGCCAGCAGCTTACATATGAGTAGAACCCACAATGAGCAGTTCTTC. Protein product: CASSLHMSRTHNEQFF. Filled out from reference TRBV7-2 and TRBJ2-1, the complete variable domain reads GAGVSQSPSNKVTEKGKDVELRCDPISGHTALYWYRQSLGQGLEFLIYFQGNSAPDKSGLPSDRFSAERTGGSVSTLTIQRTQQEDSAVYLCASSLHMSRTHNEQFFGPGTRLTVL.

The chain uses TRBV10-3 and TRBJ1-2; 8 bases map to TRBD1. J was trimmed by 4 bases and V by 6 bases; bases with no gene match: 7. Germline V CDR1 and CDR2: ENHRY, SYGVKD. There are 14 residues in the CDR3. The CDR3 DNA is TGTGCCATCAGGATGACAGGGGCACCCTATGGCTACACCTTC. Encoded protein: CAIRMTGAPYGYTF.

V gene TRBV18 combines with J gene TRBJ1-5; no clear D gene. The CDR3 runs to 15 residues. Germline V lookup: CDR1 KGHSH, CDR2 LQKENI. Trimming stripped 2 bases from V and 4 bases from J, with 12 bases between. DNA for the CDR3: TGTGCCAGCTCACCAGACGGGCGGGTAAATCAGCCCCAGCATTTT. This gives the protein CASSPDGRVNQPQHF.

A few counts support this clone. V and J are TRBV5-1 and TRBJ1-2; D is perhaps TRBD1 (6 bases). The CDR3 is 17 amino acids. Trimming shortened V by 0 bases and J by 1 base, and 16 bases separated the two germline ends. Germline lookup yields CDR1 SGHRS and CDR2 YFSETQ. The CDR3 here is CASSLALAGGHNYGYTF. The CDR3 coding sequence is TGCGCCAGCAGCTTGGCCCTCGCTGGGGGACATAACTATGGCTACACCTTC.

This chain connects TRBV7-9 to TRBJ2-2; tentative D call: TRBD2 (5 bases). Germline assignment: CDR1 SEHNR and CDR2 FQNEAQ (reference sequence). The CDR3 spans 15 residues. Trimming cost V 1 base and J 5 bases, with 11 bases left between them. CDR3 loop: CASSLVGMKTGELFF. For the CDR3, the DNA is TGTGCCAGCAGCTTAGTCGGGATGAAAACCGGGGAGCTGTTTTTT.